Shown below are 28 T cell receptor beta chains from a single sample sequenced in a study of T-cell reconstitution after alpha-beta-depleted transplantation in children. TCRbeta library preparation incorporated unique molecular identifiers. One entry per CDR3 protein results from TCRdb running MiXCR on the PCR reads. In the table there are some 590,000 distinct CDR3 sequences, more than 9% of which are singletons. This specimen was PBMCs from the stem cell graft donor, taken from the stem cell graft. The receptors shown here come from a human donor who donated a stem cell graft to a child with acute myeloid leukemia.

This clonotype was recorded many times. The rearrangement uses TRBV7-2 and TRBJ2-7, with D perhaps TRBD2 (5 bases). CDR3 length: 15 amino acids. Germline V gene lookup returns CDR1 SGHTA and CDR2 FQGNSA. V lost 4 bases and J 0 bases, leaving 13 bases between the germline ends. Written as DNA, the CDR3 is TGTGCCAGCAGCTCAAGCGGCAGTAGCTCCTACGAGCAGTACTTC. This gives the protein CASSSSGSSSYEQYF.

The chain links TRBV6-2 or TRBV6-3 to TRBJ2-3; D unresolved. The CDR3 has 11 residues. Germline V CDR1 and CDR2: MNHEY, SVGEGT. V lost 6 bases and J 6 bases, leaving 7 bases between the germline ends. The CDR3 here is CASRTADTQYF. CDR3 in DNA: TGTGCCAGCAGAACGGCGGATACGCAGTATTTT.

As regards this clonotype: A junction end diverges from the germline sequence, so it may reflect a read error. V gene TRBV4-2 combines with J gene TRBJ1-2; no clear D gene. Germline lookup yields CDR1 LGHNA and CDR2 YNFKEQ. This CDR3 is 13 amino acids long. This CDR3 is CARSPGLLCGYTF. As DNA, the CDR3 is TGTGCCAGGAGCCCCGGGCTCCTGTGCGGCTACACCTTC.

This clonotype was counted between two and nine times. V and J are TRBV5-1 and TRBJ2-7; tentatively, D is TRBD2 (5 bases). The CDR3 runs 15 residues. Germline loops: CDR1 SGHRS, CDR2 YFSETQ. The V end was cut by 4 bases, the J end by 4 bases, with 18 bases between. The CDR3 DNA reads as TGCGCCAGCAGCCTCCCCGGGGTTACACATTACGAGCAGTACTTC. The encoded protein is CASSLPGVTHYEQYF.

This clonotype came up many times. CDR3 sequence reads: CASSQDRSGRALHEQFF. CDR3 coding DNA: TGTGCCAGCAGCCAAGATCGGAGCGGGAGGGCCCTCCACGAGCAGTTCTTC. The gene calls are TRBV4-2 and TRBJ2-1; TRBD2 aligns across 10 bases. The germline V gene has CDR1 LGHNA and CDR2 YNFKEQ. There are 17 residues in the CDR3. With 0 bases clipped from V and 10 bases from J, the junction kept 12 bases outside the gene matches.

This clonotype was recorded a few times. The J gene is TRBJ2-7, the V gene TRBV28; TRBD2 agrees at 7 bases. Germline V gene sequence: CDR1 MDHEN, CDR2 SYDVKM. The ends lost 3 bases at V and 5 bases at J; junction bases unmatched: 13. CDR3 length: 16 amino acids. As DNA, the CDR3 is TGTGCCAGCAGTTTCCCCTTGACTAGCTTCGAGGACGAGCAGTACTTC. Its protein is CASSFPLTSFEDEQYF. The variable domain in full, with the rest retrieved from reference TRBV28 and TRBJ2-7, is DVKVTQSSRYLVKRTGEKVFLECVQDMDHENMFWYRQDPGLGLRLIYFSYDVKMKEKGDIPEGYSVSREKKERFSLILESASTNQTSMYLCASSFPLTSFEDEQYFGPGTRLTVT.

V is TRBV5-6 and J is TRBJ2-5; D remains ambiguous. With 1 base removed from V and 2 bases from J, the gap between germline ends came to 9 bases. This CDR3 has 14 residues. The V gene's germline CDR1 is SGHDT and CDR2 YYEEEE. The CDR3: CASSLRMIQETQYF. DNA of the CDR3: TGTGCCAGCAGCTTGAGAATGATTCAAGAGACCCAGTACTTC.

This clonotype was observed at least ten times. The genes are TRBV4-3 and TRBJ2-4, with a weak D call TRBD2 (5 bases). CDR1 LGHNA and CDR2 YSLEER come from the germline V gene. The CDR3 is 17 amino acids. V gave up 11 bases and J gave up 0 bases, with 23 bases separating them. CDR3 sequence reads: CAQQIMAGPLAKNIQYF. The CDR3, as DNA: TGCGCCCAGCAAATCATGGCGGGCCCTCTAGCCAAAAACATTCAGTACTTC.

This chain joins TRBV5-5 and TRBJ2-7, with 10 positions matching TRBD2. Germline V gene lookup returns CDR1 SGHKS and CDR2 YYEKEE (reference sequence). J gave up 6 bases and V 6 bases, and 18 bases lay outside the gene matches. This CDR3 contains 17 residues. The CDR3 sequence: CASNTLAGVGSRGEQYF. Written as DNA, the CDR3 is TGTGCCAGCAACACCCTAGCGGGAGTAGGGAGTCGAGGCGAGCAGTACTTC.

This clonotype was detected a few times. CDR3 DNA: TGTGCCAGCAGCTTCCGGGACAGCCTTAGCGGGAGGTTGGGAGATACGCAGTATTTT. Protein sequence: CASSFRDSLSGRLGDTQYF. The chain recombines TRBV7-6 with TRBJ2-3, with 10 bases fitting TRBD2. The CDR3 is 19 amino acids. V trimming: 3 bases; J trimming: 5 bases; junction bases outside the gene matches: 17. Germline CDR1 SGHVS, CDR2 FNYEAQ.

The table lists this clonotype with many counts. The chain couples TRBV4-2 to TRBJ2-7; perhaps TRBD2 as D (5 bases). V lost 5 bases, J lost 4 bases, and 15 bases lay in between. CDR3 size: 14 residues. CDR1 and CDR2 (germline): LGHNA, YNFKEQ. The CDR3 reads CASSGRNSAYEQYF. CDR3 nucleotides: TGTGCCAGCAGCGGGCGGAATAGCGCGTACGAGCAGTACTTC.

This clonotype was detected only a few times. CDR3 protein: CASSLTQPSYEQYF. The CDR3 nucleotides are TGTGCCAGCAGTTTAACACAGCCCTCCTACGAGCAGTACTTC. The chain has TRBV12-3 or TRBV12-4 and TRBJ2-7; D remains unclear. This CDR3 spans 14 amino acids. V dropped 2 bases and J dropped 0 bases, with 8 bases sitting between them.

A few counts support this clonotype. The chain recombines TRBV29-1 with TRBJ1-4, with 7 bases aligning to TRBD1. The ends lost 7 bases at V and 7 bases at J; junction bases unmatched: 12. CDR3 size: 14 residues. Germline CDR1 SQVTM, CDR2 ANQGSEA. The CDR3 is CSASIGGIGEKLFF. Written as DNA, the CDR3 is TGCAGCGCTAGTATAGGGGGCATCGGTGAAAAACTGTTTTTT. Using reference TRBV29-1 and TRBJ1-4 for the parts outside the CDR3, the full variable domain is SAVISQKPSRDICQRGTSLTIQCQVDSQVTMMFWYRQQPGQSLTLIATANQGSEATYESGFVIDKFPISRPNLTFSTLTVSNMSPEDSSIYLCSASIGGIGEKLFFGSGTQLSVL.

This clonotype was detected only a few times. The chain recombines TRBV28 with TRBJ1-5, with D uncertain. This CDR3 contains 13 residues. Between the trimmed V and J ends, which lost 6 bases and 7 bases, there was a span of 13 bases. The V gene's germline CDR1 is MDHEN and CDR2 SYDVKM. The CDR3 reads CASSLILGQPQHF. The CDR3 coding sequence is TGTGCCAGCAGCCTCATTTTAGGACAGCCCCAGCATTTT.

This clonotype occurred many times. This rearrangement joins TRBV29-1 to TRBJ1-4; D perhaps matches TRBD1 (6 bases). The germline V gene has CDR1 SQVTM and CDR2 ANQGSEA. The CDR3 consists of 11 residues. Trimming took off 6 bases at V and 12 bases at J, with 14 bases between the two ends. The CDR3 DNA sequence: TGCAGCGTCAACCGACAGGAAGAACTGTTTTTT. It encodes CSVNRQEELFF.

This clonotype was seen many times. The chain joins TRBV29-1 to TRBJ2-7; D ambiguous. The CDR3 sequence is 14 residues long. V lost 1 base and J 1 base, leaving 11 bases between the germline ends. The germline gives CDR1 SQVTM, CDR2 ANQGSEA. Here the CDR3 reads CSVEAGQASYEQYF. As DNA, the CDR3 is TGCAGCGTTGAAGCTGGGCAGGCGTCCTACGAGCAGTACTTC.

This clonotype was counted a few times. This chain links TRBV29-1 with TRBJ2-5; tentative D call: TRBD1 (6 bases). Trimming stripped 7 bases from V and 5 bases from J, with 17 bases between. The CDR3 is 13 amino acids. Per the germline V gene, CDR1 is SQVTM and CDR2 is ANQGSEA. The CDR3 is CSGRAGVEETQYF. CDR3 bases: TGCAGCGGCCGTGCAGGGGTCGAGGAGACCCAGTACTTC.

The CDR3 DNA reads TGCAGTGCTTTTGACAGGGGGAGAGTCAATCAGCCCCAGCATTTT. Translated, it gives CSAFDRGRVNQPQHF. This rearrangement joins TRBV20-1 to TRBJ1-5; TRBD1 matches 9 bases. V was pared by 5 bases and J by 3 bases, with 8 bases of the junction left unmatched. The CDR3 covers 15 residues. Germline-derived CDR1 and CDR2 are DFQATT and SNEGSKA (reference sequence).

The chain carries TRBV9 and TRBJ2-3, with D possibly being TRBD2 (6 bases). The CDR3 consists of 13 residues. Between the trimmed V and J ends, which lost 7 bases and 0 bases, there was a span of 9 bases. CDR1 and CDR2 (germline): SGDLS, YYNGEE. The CDR3 DNA follows: TGTGCCAGCGGGAGGCAGAGCACAGATACGCAGTATTTT. Amino acid sequence: CASGRQSTDTQYF.

The rearrangement uses TRBV2 and TRBJ1-1; tentatively, D is TRBD1 (5 bases). Trimming removed 2 bases from V and 8 bases from J, with 18 bases in between. CDR1 SNHLY and CDR2 FYNNEI come from the germline V gene. This CDR3 region has 15 residues. The chain's CDR3 is CASSEQGRDTSEAFF. Here the CDR3 DNA reads TGTGCCAGCAGTGAACAAGGCAGGGATACGTCGGAAGCTTTCTTT.

This clonotype was found a few times. The V gene is TRBV20-1, the J gene TRBJ2-5; 7 positions match TRBD2. The CDR3 loop spans 15 amino acids. Germline CDR1 DFQATT, CDR2 SNEGSKA (reference sequence). V gave up 5 bases and J gave up 4 bases; unmatched junction bases: 13. CDR3 DNA sequence: TGCAGTGCTTTTCCTCGGAGCGGGGAAAGAGAGACCCAGTACTTC. Its protein product is CSAFPRSGERETQYF.

CDR3 DNA sequence: TGTGCCAGCAGAGTGGGCTCCACAGATACGCAGTATTTT. Its protein is CASRVGSTDTQYF. V gene TRBV7-2 combines with J gene TRBJ2-3; no definite D call. V was shortened by 6 bases and J by 2 bases, with 9 bases between the two germline ends. The germline V gene has CDR1 SGHTA and CDR2 FQGNSA. The CDR3 spans 13 residues.

The V gene is TRBV12-3 or TRBV12-4, the J gene TRBJ2-7; D might be TRBD2 (5 bases). The CDR3 extends over 13 amino acids. Trimming removed 5 bases from V and 7 bases from J, with 15 bases in between. CDR3 protein: CASSPSSQKEQYF. The CDR3 nucleotides read TGTGCCAGCAGTCCTAGCAGCCAGAAAGAGCAGTACTTC.

This clonotype was observed a handful of times. J is TRBJ2-7 and V is TRBV7-2; TRBD2 agrees at 13 bases. The CDR3 loop spans 15 amino acids. The junction had 6 bases not matched to a gene; V was cut back by 4 bases and J by 6 bases. Germline-derived CDR1 and CDR2 are SGHTA and FQGNSA. CDR3 residues: CASSSHRTSGSEQYF. CDR3 sequence (DNA): TGTGCCAGCAGCTCCCATCGGACTAGCGGGAGCGAGCAGTACTTC.

This clonotype was recorded a few times. CDR3 coding DNA: TGTGCCACCAGCCGACAGGGGAATGAGCAGTTCTTC. This gives the protein CATSRQGNEQFF. The chain uses TRBV15 and TRBJ2-1; TRBD1 matches 8 bases. V trimming: 5 bases; J trimming: 7 bases; junction bases outside the gene matches: 1. The CDR3 totals 12 residues. Germline V lookup: CDR1 LNHNV, CDR2 YYDKDF (reference sequence).

The chain has TRBV20-1 and TRBJ1-1; a weak D match, TRBD1 (6 bases). Looked up from germline, CDR1 is DFQATT and CDR2 is SNEGSKA (reference sequence). V lost 0 bases, J lost 2 bases, and 16 bases lay in between. This CDR3 region has 16 residues. Here the CDR3 reads CSARDRIQGYNTEAFF. The CDR3 coding sequence is TGCAGTGCTAGAGATCGTATACAGGGATATAACACTGAAGCTTTCTTT.

V is TRBV3-1 and J is TRBJ1-5; D possibly corresponds to TRBD1 (6 bases). The germline V and J ends were trimmed by 10 bases and 4 bases, with 26 bases remaining between them. CDR1 and CDR2 from the germline V gene are LGHDT and YNNKEL (reference sequence). The CDR3 sequence is 17 residues long. Written as DNA, the CDR3 is TGTGCCACCTCCCCTCCGGGACGGTCAAGGGGGAATCAGCCCCAGCATTTT. Translating gives CATSPPGRSRGNQPQHF.

This clonotype was counted ten times or more. This chain uses TRBV15 with TRBJ2-3; 10 nucleotides agree with TRBD2. The length of the CDR3 is 15 residues. V was pared by 8 bases and J by 5 bases, with 10 bases of the junction left unmatched. Germline values: CDR1 LNHNV, CDR2 YYDKDF (reference sequence). CDR3 sequence reads: CATHTSGRGGDTQYF. In DNA form, the CDR3 reads TGTGCCACCCATACCAGCGGGAGGGGTGGAGATACGCAGTATTTT.